This TCR beta chain is from a study of molecular identifiers for immune sequencing clone quantification. Overall study context: Within a replicate experiment, RNA obtained from either around 20,000 or 99,000 naive CD8 cells was divided into five aliquots, and four of those aliquots were then sequenced. Findings and limits, study-wide: Sizes of highly expanded clones could be underestimated through identical TCRs sharing a barcode.

A CD8+CD4-CCR7+CD45RA+ gate was used to sort naive CD8 T cells. The use of previously described methods and listed TCR primers produced the bulk TCR libraries. TCRdb itself ran the PCR reads through MiXCR, one entry per CDR3 protein. The sample carries about 510,000 distinct CDR3 sequences, around 25% recorded once. Worth noting for this clonotype: Its cognate antigen is unknown.

The sample comprised naive CD8+ T cells from blood, with Jurkat cell RNA spiked in. The subset is: FACS-sorted CD8+CD4-CCR7+CD45RA+ naive T cells. The source of this sequence is a human donor in good health. Some libraries in this study had Jurkat cell RNA spiked in.

The CDR3 sequence: CASSRRQGTGAQHF. For the CDR3, the DNA is TGCGCCAGCAGCCGACGACAGGGAACGGGGGCCCAGCATTTT. V usage is TRBV4-3 and J usage is TRBJ1-5, with 7 nucleotides matching TRBD1. The CDR3 sequence is 14 residues long. Unmatched junction bases numbered 11, after V lost 4 bases and J lost 11 bases. Germline lookup yields CDR1 LGHNA and CDR2 YSLEER.